The clone carrying this TCR beta chain was detected only a few times. Its cognate antigen is unknown. The data derive from a study of cytomegalovirus exposure and HLA in healthy donors. Amplification used 60 Vbeta primers and 13 Jbeta primers. Profiled with immunoSEQ multiplex PCR; TCRdb holds only in-frame clones, not every one. The repertoire holds about 120,000 clones, with roughly 80% as singletons. The CDR3 extends over 15 amino acids. The germline V gene encodes CDR1 SGHDT and CDR2 YYEEEE. The V and J ends lost 5 bases and 5 bases respectively, with 20 bases between them. Nominal health characterized the donors when sampled, though unrecorded immune exposures were likely. Study results and caveats: A few of the chains that were CMV-associated were confirmed in vitro to be specific for CMV antigens. Later, TCR association rates were found to vary by HLA locus, highest for DRB1 and lowest for HLA-C. Later genetic work tied a missense DCLRE1C variant to beta-chain V and J trimming.

This chain links TRBV5-6 with TRBJ2-7; D might be TRBD2 (5 bases). The receptor was isolated from a man in his late teens or twenties in good health and CMV-seropositive. Sequencing was carried out using PBMCs. CDR3 in amino acids: CASRDGGDLRHEQYF. Written as DNA, the CDR3 is TGTGCCAGCAGGGACGGAGGAGATTTGCGTCACGAGCAGTACTTC.